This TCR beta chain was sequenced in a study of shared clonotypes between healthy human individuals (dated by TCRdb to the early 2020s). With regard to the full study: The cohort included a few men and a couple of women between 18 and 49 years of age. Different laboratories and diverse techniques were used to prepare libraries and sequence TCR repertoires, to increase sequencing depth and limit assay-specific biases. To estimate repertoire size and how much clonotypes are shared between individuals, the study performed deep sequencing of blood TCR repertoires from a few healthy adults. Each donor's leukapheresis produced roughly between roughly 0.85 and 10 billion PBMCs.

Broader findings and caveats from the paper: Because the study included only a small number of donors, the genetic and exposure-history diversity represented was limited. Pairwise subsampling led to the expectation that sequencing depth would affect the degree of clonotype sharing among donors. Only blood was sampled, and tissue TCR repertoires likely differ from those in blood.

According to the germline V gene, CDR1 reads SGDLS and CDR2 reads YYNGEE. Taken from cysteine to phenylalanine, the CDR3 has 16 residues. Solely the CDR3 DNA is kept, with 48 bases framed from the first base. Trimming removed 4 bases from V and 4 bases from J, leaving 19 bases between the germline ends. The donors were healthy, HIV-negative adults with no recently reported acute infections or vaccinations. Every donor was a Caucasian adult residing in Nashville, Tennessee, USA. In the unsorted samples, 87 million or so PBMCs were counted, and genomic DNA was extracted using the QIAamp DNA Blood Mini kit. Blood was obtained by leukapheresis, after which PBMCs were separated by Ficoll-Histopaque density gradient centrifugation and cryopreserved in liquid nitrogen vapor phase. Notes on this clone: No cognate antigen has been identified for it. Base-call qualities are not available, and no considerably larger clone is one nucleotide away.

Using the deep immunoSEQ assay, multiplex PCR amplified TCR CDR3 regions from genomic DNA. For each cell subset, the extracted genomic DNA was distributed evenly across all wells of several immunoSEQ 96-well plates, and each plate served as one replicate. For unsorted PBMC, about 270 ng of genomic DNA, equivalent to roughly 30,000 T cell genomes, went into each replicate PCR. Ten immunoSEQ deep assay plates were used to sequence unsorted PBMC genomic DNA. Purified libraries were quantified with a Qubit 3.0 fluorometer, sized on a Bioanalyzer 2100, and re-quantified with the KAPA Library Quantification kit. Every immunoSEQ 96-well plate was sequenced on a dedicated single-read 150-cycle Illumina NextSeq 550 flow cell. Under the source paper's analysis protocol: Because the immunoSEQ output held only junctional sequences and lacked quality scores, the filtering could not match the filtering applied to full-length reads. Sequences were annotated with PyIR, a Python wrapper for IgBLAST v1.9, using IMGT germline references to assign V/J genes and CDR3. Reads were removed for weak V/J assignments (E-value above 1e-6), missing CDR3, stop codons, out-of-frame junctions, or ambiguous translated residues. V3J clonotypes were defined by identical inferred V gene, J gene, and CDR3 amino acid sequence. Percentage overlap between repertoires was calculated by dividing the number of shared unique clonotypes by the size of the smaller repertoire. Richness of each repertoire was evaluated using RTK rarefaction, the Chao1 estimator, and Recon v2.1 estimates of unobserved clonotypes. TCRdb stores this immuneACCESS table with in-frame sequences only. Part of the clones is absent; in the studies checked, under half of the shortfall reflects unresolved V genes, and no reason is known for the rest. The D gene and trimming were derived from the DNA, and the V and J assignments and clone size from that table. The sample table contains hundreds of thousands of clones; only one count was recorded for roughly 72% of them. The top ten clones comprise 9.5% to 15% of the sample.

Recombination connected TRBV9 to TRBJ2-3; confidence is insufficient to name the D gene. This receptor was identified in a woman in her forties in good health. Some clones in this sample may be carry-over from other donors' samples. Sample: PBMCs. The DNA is TGTGCCAGCAGCCCGAGTCGGATTCTTGGGGCAGATACGCAGTATTTT. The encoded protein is CASSPSRILGADTQYF.